The sequence of this T cell receptor beta chain was determined in a study of T-cell reconstitution after alpha-beta-depleted transplantation in children. Germline CDR1 reads SGHTA; CDR2 reads FQGNSA. The ends were cut back, 2 bases at V and 6 bases at J, with 1 base in the middle. The CDR3 has 10 residues. This clonotype was recorded many times. Its target is unknown. Findings and caveats of the study: Surviving recipient T cells and thymic progenitors accounted for the high day-60 TCRbeta diversity observed in some patients. Diversity and T-cell counts at one year after transplant derived mostly from new T cells. About two months after transplant, alpha-beta T cells reportedly came from several hundred expanded graft clones.

The TCRbeta library incorporated unique molecular identifiers. Each CDR3 protein gets one entry after TCRdb re-called the PCR reads with MiXCR. The sample shows roughly 790,000 distinct CDR3 sequences, roughly 15% of them seen only once. The chain recombines TRBV7-2 with TRBJ2-5; D uncertain. The clonotype was recovered from a male patient between 10 and 17 years old who had a stem cell transplant for acute lymphoblastic leukemia, so the T cells may come from the graft donor. This specimen was PBMCs, mostly from graft donor cells, taken 360 days after TCRalphabeta/CD19-depleted stem cell transplant. The CDR3 DNA is TGTGCCAGCAGCTTAAAGACCCAGTACTTC. Residues: CASSLKTQYF. The full variable domain, with the rest looked up from reference TRBV7-2 and TRBJ2-5, is GAGVSQSPSNKVTEKGKDVELRCDPISGHTALYWYRQSLGQGLEFLIYFQGNSAPDKSGLPSDRFSAERTGGSVSTLTIQRTQQEDSAVYLCASSLKTQYFGPGTRLLVL.